This record covers a single T cell receptor beta chain. This specimen belongs to a study of blood T cell repertoires in COVID-19. Study in general: Researchers got acute and convalescent COVID-19 samples from the United States, Italy and Spain. T cells, B-cell-depleted T cells, or PBMCs supplied cDNA or gDNA.

Enrolled during active infection, Seattle patients were then followed longitudinally. Original methodology: Estimated nucleated cell counts came from reference gene primer amplification. Assay used: immunoSEQ multiplex PCR; TCRdb lists only in-frame clones, some missing. V and J calls and clone size are copied from that table; D and trimming were computed from the DNA. The sample lists 55,000 to 70,000 clones; roughly 87% were seen once. The CDR3 consists of 15 residues. V lost 0 bases to trimming and J lost 0 bases, with 6 bases between them. CDR1 is LNHNV, CDR2 YYDKDF, per germline (reference sequence).

The TCR originated in a woman in her forties or fifties with COVID-19, enrolled during active disease. This sequence joins TRBV15 and TRBJ1-3; D is undetermined. Sequenced: peripheral blood. CDR3: CATSRDAVSGNTIYF. The CDR3 nucleotides read TGTGCCACCAGCAGAGATGCAGTCTCTGGAAACACCATATATTTT. Full variable domain (missing parts from reference TRBV15 and TRBJ1-3): DAMVIQNPRYQVTQFGKPVTLSCSQTLNHNVMYWYQQKSSQAPKLLFHYYDKDFNNEADTPDNFQSRRPNTSFCFLDIRSPGLGDTAMYLCATSRDAVSGNTIYFGEGSWLTVV.